This TCR beta chain was recorded in a study of T cell clones after liver transplantation. Study-wide points: Donor-reactive sequences fell more than third party-reactive ones, suggesting partial deletion.

TCRdb's copy holds only in-frame clones and misses some; the assay was immunoSEQ multiplex PCR. Altogether more than 65,000 clones are present, 80% being singletons, with the ten largest covering 0.79%. This clone was detected only a few times. What it recognizes is unknown. Specimen: CD4+ T cells from blood, collected 12 months after liver transplant. The sequence came from a human patient who received a liver transplant. Some T cells could come from the graft donor.

The CDR3 protein is CASSSNQVFGYTF. The CDR3 DNA reads TGTGCCAGCAGCTCGAACCAGGTTTTTGGCTACACCTTC. The chain links TRBV7-2 to TRBJ1-2; D gene uncertain. This CDR3 is 13 amino acids long. The germline V gene has CDR1 SGHTA and CDR2 FQGNSA. The V and J ends lost 4 bases and 7 bases respectively, with 13 bases between them.